This T cell receptor (beta chain) was recorded in a study of monozygotic twins with inflammatory bowel disease. Germline values: CDR1 SQVTM, CDR2 ANQGSEA. CDR3 length equals 11 residues. TCRdb re-analyzed the 5' RACE reads; it lists each CDR3 protein once, without DNA. The sample's table shows approximately 400,000 distinct CDR3 sequences. Blood samples measuring 2.5 ml were taken per donor. What was sequenced was blood. The clonotype comes from a human donor with ulcerative colitis or Crohn's disease, or a healthy co-twin of an affected twin (not recorded which). The V call is TRBV29-1, the J call TRBJ2-7. This CDR3 is CSVEGTYEQYF.